The clone carrying this T cell receptor beta chain was picked up one time. Its antigen is unidentified. As for time point: baseline, week 1 (first vaccination visit). As for treatment: pre-vaccination baseline after standard-of-care therapy. V lost 4 bases and J lost 8; bases outside the gene matches: 6. CDR1 is PRHDT and CDR2 is FYEKMQ in the germline V gene (reference sequence). The CDR3 totals 14 residues. The data were obtained in a study of a mutant IDH1 vaccine in newly diagnosed glioma. At the level of the study: Antecedent treatment encompassed radiotherapy, temozolomide, or their combination; the majority received both. Overall study findings and caveats: Across multiple MHC alleles, 80% to 95% of patients had vaccine-induced responses.

Generated by immunoSEQ multiplex PCR, the TCRdb table keeps only in-frame clones and is missing some. The data hold tens of thousands of clones, with roughly 85% observed a single time. The receptor was derived from a young man with glioma. This rearrangement joins TRBV13 to TRBJ2-1; 9 bases map to TRBD1. Sequences were derived from PBMCs, sampled from a glioma patient treated with radiotherapy, temozolomide or both. CDR3 DNA: TGTGCCAGCAGCTCGACGGGACAGGGCGATGAGCAGTTCTTC. It is translated as CASSSTGQGDEQFF.